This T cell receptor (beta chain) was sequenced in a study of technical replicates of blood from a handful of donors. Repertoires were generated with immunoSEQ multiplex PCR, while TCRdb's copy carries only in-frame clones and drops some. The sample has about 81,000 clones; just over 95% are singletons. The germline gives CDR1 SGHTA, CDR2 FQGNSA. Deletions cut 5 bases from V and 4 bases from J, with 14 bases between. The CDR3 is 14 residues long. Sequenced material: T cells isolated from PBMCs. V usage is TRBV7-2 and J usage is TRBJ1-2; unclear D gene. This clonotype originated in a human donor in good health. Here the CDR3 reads CASSPREGAYGYTF. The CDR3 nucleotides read TGTGCCAGCAGCCCCCGGGAGGGTGCCTATGGCTACACCTTC.